The clone carrying this TCR beta chain came up once. Profiling relied on immunoSEQ multiplex PCR, and the TCRdb table lists in-frame clones only, not all of them. The sample yields under 35,000 clones, roughly nine tenths seen once. The sample originates from a study of blood T cell repertoires in COVID-19. The CDR3 is 11 amino acids. With 8 bases removed from V and 0 bases from J, the gap between germline ends came to 5 bases. The clonotype comes from a man between 60 and 75 years old with acute or convalescent COVID-19. This rearrangement joins TRBV12-3 or TRBV12-4 to TRBJ2-7; D remains ambiguous. Material: peripheral blood. CDR3 coding DNA: TGTGCCAGCGCTACCTCCTACGAGCAGTACTTC. As protein: CASATSYEQYF.